This TCR beta chain is drawn from a study of shared clonotypes between healthy human individuals. Study-wide background: Donors had three CD4 naive, three CD4 memory, two CD8 naive and one CD8 memory plate apiece.

This clone has only one observation. Its antigen is as yet unknown. The germline gives CDR1 SGHTA, CDR2 FQGTGA. This CDR3 region has 15 residues. The V and J ends lost 4 bases and 3 bases respectively, with 14 bases between them. Original processing methods: ImmunoSEQ output lacked quality scores and full-length reads, limiting matched filtering. The data were produced by immunoSEQ multiplex PCR, yet TCRdb's version contains in-frame clones alone and is incomplete. That table is the source of V, J and clone size, and D and trimming were worked out from the DNA. This sample has some 2,100,000 clones; about 93% occur once, and the top ten carry 1.5% to 2%. Study-wide results and caveats: Some clonotypes were shared by all four sorted-subset donors, while others were not shared. The non-shared ones had lower generation probabilities than the shared ones.

Terminally differentiated effector memory CD45RA+ cells were excluded from the naive CD8 cells, which were CD45RO-negative and positively selected for CCR7. Among the donors, all were Caucasian adults who lived in Nashville, Tennessee. The sequence was obtained from a man younger than 30 in good health. Some clones in this sample may be carry-over from other donors' samples. V usage is TRBV7-3 and J usage is TRBJ2-3; the D gene is possibly TRBD1 (6 bases). Material for sequencing was naive CD8+ T cells from PBMCs. The CDR3 reads CASSSRDKLTDTQYF. CDR3 sequence (DNA): TGTGCCAGCAGCTCCCGGGACAAACTAACAGATACGCAGTATTTT.